This T cell receptor beta chain was recovered during a study of T cell changes during pregnancy in multiple sclerosis. A note on this clone: This sample also contains other DNA sequences that code for the same CDR3.

CDR1 is SNHLY, CDR2 FYNNEI, per germline. This CDR3 spans 18 amino acids. The V and J ends lost 3 bases and 0 bases respectively, with 19 bases between them. Method: immunoSEQ multiplex PCR; TCRdb's copy keeps in-frame clones and lacks some. Of some 30,000 clones in the sample, just over 90% were seen once. Sequenced here: CD8+ T cells from peripheral blood mononuclear cells, sampled in the second trimester of pregnancy. J is TRBJ2-3 and V is TRBV2, with D perhaps TRBD1 (6 bases). This TCR came from a female donor with multiple sclerosis, enrolled in a pregnancy study. CDR3 in amino acids: CASSEERFRTDSTDTQYF. In DNA, the CDR3 is TGTGCCAGCAGTGAGGAAAGGTTTCGGACAGATAGCACAGATACGCAGTATTTT.